This is a list of T cell receptor beta chains from one sample in a study of blood T cell repertoires in COVID-19. Some clones are missing from TCRdb's copy, which holds only in-frame ones; the method was immunoSEQ multiplex PCR. The sample lists about 66,000 clones, roughly 86% seen once, with roughly 6.9% in the top ten. Specimen: peripheral blood. The receptors derive from a man aged 50 to 59 with active COVID-19. Both conserved end residues are part of each CDR3. Fields, in order: clone size, V gene, J gene, D gene, CDR3 DNA, CDR3 protein. The D gene is left open where the match is weak. Clone size is shown for a subset of rows, as once, few, many or a class of expanded clone.

.	TRBV3-1/TRBV3-2	TRBJ2-2	.	TGTGCCAGCAGCCAAGATCGTTACGGGGAGCTGTTTTTT	CASSQDRYGELFF
.	TRBV6-2/TRBV6-3	TRBJ2-2	TRBD2	TGTGCCAGCAGCGTTAGCGGGAGTAGTGGAAGCACCGGGGAGCTGTTTTTT	CASSVSGSSGSTGELFF
.	TRBV6-5	TRBJ1-4	TRBD1	TGTGCCAGCAGTTACGGACAGGGGGCCCGTAATGAAAAACTGTTTTTT	CASSYGQGARNEKLFF
.	TRBV6-6	TRBJ2-2	TRBD1	TGTGCCAGCAGTACCTACAGGGGGCGCAACACCGGGGAGCTGTTTTTT	CASSTYRGRNTGELFF
.	TRBV6-5	TRBJ1-1	.	TGTGCCAGCAGTTACGGCGTGGGGCTGAACACTGAAGCTTTCTTT	CASSYGVGLNTEAFF
.	TRBV5-1	TRBJ2-1	TRBD1	TGCGCCAGCAGCGCGACAGGGGTCAACGGAGAGCAGTTCTTC	CASSATGVNGEQFF
.	TRBV3-1/TRBV3-2	TRBJ2-5	TRBD2	TGTGCCAGCAGCCCGAGGACTAGCGGGGGGCAAGAGACCCAGTACTTC	CASSPRTSGGQETQYF
.	TRBV5-1	TRBJ1-6	TRBD1	TGCGCCAGCAGCTTGGAGCCTCGACAGGGGGGGACCACATATAATTCACCCCTCCACTTT	CASSLEPRQGGTTYNSPLHF
once	TRBV15	TRBJ1-4	TRBD1	TGTGCCACCAGCCCGAGGACAGGAACTAATGAAAAACTGTTTTTT	CATSPRTGTNEKLFF
once	TRBV6-6	TRBJ1-6	TRBD1	TGTGCCAGCAGTTCCGATTCGACAGGGAATAATTCACCCCTCCACTTT	CASSSDSTGNNSPLHF
.	TRBV2	TRBJ2-7	.	TGTGCCAGCAGTGATCAGGGCAGTTACTACGAGCAGTACTTC	CASSDQGSYYEQYF
.	TRBV2	TRBJ1-2	.	TGTGCCAGCACCCTTATGACAGACTATGGCTACACCTTC	CASTLMTDYGYTF
.	TRBV6-6	TRBJ1-3	TRBD1	TGTGTGACCTCGGACAGGGCAGGAAACACCATATATTTT	CVTSDRAGNTIYF
.	TRBV18	TRBJ2-1	.	TGTGCCAGCTCATTGCAACGGGTTGAGTACAATGAGCAGTTCTTC	CASSLQRVEYNEQFF
.	TRBV7-9	TRBJ1-5	.	TGTGCCAGCAGCTCCGGGATTAGGCCCCAGCATTTT	CASSSGIRPQHF
once	TRBV19	TRBJ2-1	TRBD1	TGTGCCAGTAGTATAGGGGACAGGGCCTACAATGAGCAGTTCTTC	CASSIGDRAYNEQFF
few	TRBV5-6	TRBJ1-1	.	TGTGCCAGCAGCTTTACGGGGGACCCTAAACGGAACACTGAAGCTTTCTTT	CASSFTGDPKRNTEAFF
.	TRBV24-1	TRBJ2-3	.	TGTGCCACCAGTGATTTGGAAAGGGGTGCAGATACGCAGTATTTT	CATSDLERGADTQYF
.	TRBV14	TRBJ2-2	TRBD2	TGTGCCAGCAGCCAAACTAGCGGGGGGAAAGGCGGGGAGCTGTTTTTT	CASSQTSGGKGGELFF
.	TRBV27	TRBJ2-3	TRBD1	TGTGCCAGCAGCCGACAGGGAGCCAGGGCAGATACGCAGTATTTT	CASSRQGARADTQYF